Listed below are T cell receptor beta chains from one sample, sequenced in a study of T cell changes during pregnancy in multiple sclerosis. Generated by immunoSEQ multiplex PCR, the TCRdb table keeps only in-frame clones and is missing some. The sample includes tens of thousands of clones, about nine tenths of them seen just once. The starting material was CD8+ T cells from peripheral blood mononuclear cells, obtained in the second trimester of pregnancy. These receptor sequences come from a female donor with multiple sclerosis, enrolled in a pregnancy study. Both conserved end residues are part of each CDR3. A D gene is named only where the DNA matches it firmly. Not all rows give a size; the values are once, few, many and, for expanded clones, a class.

j_call,d_call,v_call,cdr3_length,clone_size,cdr3_nt,cdr3_aa
TRBJ2-7,TRBD1,TRBV5-1,15,-,TGCGCCAGCAGCTTGGCCGGGACAGGACTCTACGAGCAGTACTTC,CASSLAGTGLYEQYF
TRBJ2-1,TRBD2,TRBV7-8,17,-,TGTGCCAGCAGCTTAGGGTCGGGTTGGGGGGGTCTGAATGAGCAGTTCTTC,CASSLGSGWGGLNEQFF
TRBJ2-7,TRBD2,TRBV7-3,15,-,TGTGCCAGCAGCCCGAGCGGGGGGGGGTTCTACGAGCAGTACTTC,CASSPSGGGFYEQYF
TRBJ1-5,-,TRBV27,13,-,TGTGCCAGCAGATCAGGAAATTATCAGCCCCAGCATTTT,CASRSGNYQPQHF
TRBJ2-1,TRBD2,TRBV14,15,-,TGTGCCAGCAGCCAAGATAGCACTAGCGGGAGTGAGCAGTTCTTC,CASSQDSTSGSEQFF
TRBJ1-1,TRBD1,TRBV30,13,-,TGTGCCTGGAGTGTGACAGGGGGCACTGAAGCTTTCTTT,CAWSVTGGTEAFF
TRBJ2-1,-,TRBV9,15,-,TGTGCCAGCAGCGTAACGACTACCTCCTACAATGAGCAGTTCTTC,CASSVTTTSYNEQFF
TRBJ1-2,TRBD1,TRBV4-1,15,-,TGCGCCAGCAGCCAAGAGAACAGGGGGCAGTATGGCTACACCTTC,CASSQENRGQYGYTF
TRBJ2-7,TRBD1,TRBV19,14,-,TGTGCCAGCGGTTCCGGGACAGGGAGGCCCGAGCAGTACTTC,CASGSGTGRPEQYF
TRBJ1-6,-,TRBV7-6,14,-,TGTGCCAGCAGCTTAGGGACAGCAAATTCACCCCTCCACTTT,CASSLGTANSPLHF
TRBJ2-2,TRBD1,TRBV6-4,16,-,TGTGCCAGCAGTGACCAGGGGGCAGCGAACACCGGGGAGCTGTTTTTT,CASSDQGAANTGELFF
TRBJ1-2,-,TRBV4-1,15,-,TGCGCCAGCAGCACGACCGGGACTTACAACTATGGCTACACCTTC,CASSTTGTYNYGYTF
TRBJ2-6,-,TRBV19,16,-,TGTGCCAGTAGTGGCCTGCTGAACTCTGGGGCCAACGTCCTGACTTTC,CASSGLLNSGANVLTF
TRBJ2-7,-,TRBV7-9,12,-,TGTGCAACTGGCGGGTCCAACTACGAGCAGTACTTC,CATGGSNYEQYF
TRBJ2-2,TRBD1,TRBV6-1,14,-,TGTGCCAGTAAGCCGGGACAGGGGGCCGGGGAGCTGTTTTTT,CASKPGQGAGELFF
TRBJ2-3,-,TRBV27,15,-,TGTGCCAGCAGTTTATGGACTCGAGGGCCAGATACGCAGTATTTT,CASSLWTRGPDTQYF
TRBJ2-5,TRBD1,TRBV10-3,14,once,TGTGCCATCAGTCCTCAGGGGGCCCAAGAGACCCAGTACTTC,CAISPQGAQETQYF
TRBJ2-1,-,TRBV6-1,12,-,TGTGCCAGCAGCGGGTACCATGATGAGCAGTTCTTC,CASSGYHDEQFF
TRBJ2-5,TRBD2,TRBV5-6,16,once,TGTGCCAGCAGCTTGGCGACTGGGGGGGGGCAAGAGACCCAGTACTTC,CASSLATGGGQETQYF
TRBJ2-1,TRBD1,TRBV19,15,-,TGTGCCAGTAGTTCCACCCCCACAGGGGGGAATGAGCAGTTCTTC,CASSSTPTGGNEQFF
TRBJ2-1,TRBD2,TRBV9,16,-,TGTGCCAGCAGCGTAGGAGCGGGGGGGCGGGGCGGTGAGCAGTTCTTC,CASSVGAGGRGGEQFF
TRBJ2-7,-,TRBV2,18,-,TGTGCCAGCAGTGAAGCTTCGGCTAGGACAGCCCTAGCCTACGAGCAGTACTTC,CASSEASARTALAYEQYF
TRBJ2-2,TRBD2,TRBV7-6,15,-,TGTGCCAGCAGTTCTAGCGGGAGATCGGCCGGGGAGCTGTTTTTT,CASSSSGRSAGELFF
TRBJ1-1,-,TRBV10-1,13,-,TGCGCCAGCAGTGAGACAGGTGCGGATGAAGCTTTCTTT,CASSETGADEAFF
TRBJ2-1,-,TRBV19,13,-,TGTGCCAGTAGCCTGCTTTCTACCAATGAGCAGTTCTTC,CASSLLSTNEQFF
TRBJ1-1,-,TRBV7-6,13,-,TGTGCCAGCAGCTTCGGTGGGCCTGGTGAAGCTTTCTTT,CASSFGGPGEAFF
TRBJ2-7,-,TRBV4-1,13,-,TGCGCCAGCAGCCATTCTCCTACCTACGAGCAGTACTTC,CASSHSPTYEQYF
TRBJ2-1,TRBD2,TRBV11-2,16,-,TGTGCCAGCAGCCCGGGGACTAGCGGAGAGATGAATGAGCAGTTCTTC,CASSPGTSGEMNEQFF
TRBJ2-3,TRBD1,TRBV9,16,-,TGTGCCAGCAGCGTAGCTAGGGACAGGGCCACAGATACGCAGTATTTT,CASSVARDRATDTQYF
TRBJ1-5,TRBD1,TRBV27,16,-,TGTGCCAGCAGTATTTACCCGGGACAGCCCAATCAGCCCCAGCATTTT,CASSIYPGQPNQPQHF
TRBJ2-5,-,TRBV27,12,-,TGTGCCAGCATGGCAGTTCAAGAGACCCAGTACTTC,CASMAVQETQYF
TRBJ1-2,-,TRBV6-5,13,-,TGTGCCAGCAGACAGGGAATGGGGTATGGCTACACCTTC,CASRQGMGYGYTF
TRBJ1-2,TRBD1,TRBV11-3,16,-,TGTGCCAGCAGCTCGGATCCGGGACAGCAGTTCTATGGCTACACCTTC,CASSSDPGQQFYGYTF
TRBJ2-7,TRBD1,TRBV5-4,15,-,TGTGCCAGCACCACAGAGGACAGGGGGGACGACGAGCAGTACTTC,CASTTEDRGDDEQYF
TRBJ2-7,TRBD1,TRBV7-9,17,-,TGTGCCAGCAGCTTTGGGACTTCGGACAGGGGTCTGCACGAGCAGTACTTC,CASSFGTSDRGLHEQYF
TRBJ2-7,-,TRBV5-6,14,-,TGTGCCAGCAGCTTCCTGGAGGTCTCCTACGAGCAGTACTTC,CASSFLEVSYEQYF
TRBJ2-2,TRBD1,TRBV7-9,18,-,TGTGCCAGCAGCTCCCGGACAGGGGTGGTTGTGAACACCGGGGAGCTGTTTTTT,CASSSRTGVVVNTGELFF
TRBJ1-6,-,TRBV6-1,15,few,TGTGCCAGCAGTTCCCCGTCAGGGGATAATTCACCCCTCCACTTT,CASSSPSGDNSPLHF
TRBJ2-7,TRBD2,TRBV11-2,15,once,TGTGCCAGCAGCTTCCTAGCGGGAGATGGCTACGAGCAGTACTTC,CASSFLAGDGYEQYF
TRBJ1-1,-,TRBV23-1,14,-,TGCGCCAGCAGTCAATCGTGGGGGGGTCCTGAAGCTTTCTTT,CASSQSWGGPEAFF